These 8 T cell receptor beta chains share one sample of origin, sequenced in a study of early stage breast cancer tumors. TCRdb's table, derived via immunoSEQ multiplex PCR, lists solely in-frame clones and lacks some. The table has approximately 75,000 clones, approximately 80% seen once. The sequenced sample was blood. The receptors shown here come from a person in their 40s with breast cancer.

This clone showed up just once. The chain couples TRBV7-9 to TRBJ2-1; 8 nucleotides line up with TRBD2. Germline CDR1 is SEHNR and CDR2 is FQNEAQ (reference sequence). This CDR3 comprises 17 residues. The trim removed 0 bases at V and 4 bases at J, leaving 8 bases unmatched. The CDR3 DNA sequence: TGTGCCAGCAGCTTAGCGCGGAGCGGGAGCCGATACAATGAGCAGTTCTTC. Translating gives CASSLARSGSRYNEQFF.

The rearrangement uses TRBV10-3 and TRBJ2-7; no firm D call. The CDR3 has 13 residues. The ends were cut back, 6 bases at V and 2 bases at J, with 11 bases in the middle. Germline V gene lookup returns CDR1 ENHRY and CDR2 SYGVKD. CDR3 amino acids: CAIRRTETYEQYF. CDR3 coding DNA: TGTGCCATCAGAAGGACGGAGACCTACGAGCAGTACTTC.

This clone has a handful of counts. The V gene is TRBV9, the J gene TRBJ1-2, with D maybe TRBD1 (6 bases). The V gene lost 4 bases and the J gene lost 2 bases, with 9 bases spanning the gap. The CDR3 length is 13 residues. Looked up from germline, CDR1 is SGDLS and CDR2 is YYNGEE. CDR3 coding DNA: TGTGCCAGCAGCACCACAGGGAACTATGGCTACACCTTC. Its translation is CASSTTGNYGYTF.

This clone turned up a few times. The identical CDR3 is also encoded by other nucleotide sequences in the sample. This chain connects TRBV6-4 to TRBJ2-1, with 13 bases aligning to TRBD2. CDR3 length: 14 residues. Germline trimming cut 4 bases from V and 6 bases from J; bases unmatched to any gene: 0. Germline V gives CDR1 MRHNA, CDR2 SNTAGT. DNA of the CDR3: TGTGCCAGCAGTGGACTAGCGGGAGGCAATGAGCAGTTCTTC. Its translation: CASSGLAGGNEQFF.

This chain uses TRBV28 with TRBJ2-1, with 12 positions matching TRBD2. CDR1 is MDHEN and CDR2 is SYDVKM in the germline V gene. V was clipped by 1 base and J by 3 bases; unmatched bases: 4. The CDR3 covers 17 residues. The CDR3 sequence is CASSLLTSGSHYNEQFF. DNA for the CDR3: TGTGCCAGCAGTTTATTGACTAGCGGGAGCCACTACAATGAGCAGTTCTTC.

The chain combines TRBV27 with TRBJ2-1; D unclear. Germline V CDR1 and CDR2: MNHEY, SMNVEV (reference sequence). V lost 3 bases, J lost 6 bases, and 9 bases lay in between. The CDR3 has 13 amino acids. The CDR3 region has the DNA TGTGCCAGCAGTTTGGGAACTGGCAATGAGCAGTTCTTC. Its translation: CASSLGTGNEQFF.

The gene calls are TRBV6-1 and TRBJ2-1; 15 bases agree with TRBD2. Germline V CDR1 and CDR2: MNHNS, SASEGT. Unmatched junction bases numbered 6, after V lost 4 bases and J lost 8 bases. CDR3 length: 16 amino acids. The CDR3 bases are TGTGCCAGCAGTGGATACGGACTAGCGGGAGGGGATGAGCAGTTCTTC. Protein sequence: CASSGYGLAGGDEQFF.

This clone has just a few counts. The chain has TRBV19 and TRBJ1-2; no clear D. The V end was cut by 4 bases, the J end by 4 bases, with 10 bases between. The CDR3 covers 13 residues. CDR1 LNHDA and CDR2 SQIVND come from the germline V gene (reference sequence). CDR3 protein: CASSSDKLYGYTF. The CDR3 coding sequence is TGTGCCAGTAGTAGCGACAAGCTCTATGGCTACACCTTC.